What follows is one T cell receptor beta chain and its context. Its specificity is unknown. The CDR3 totals 12 residues. Germline-derived CDR1 and CDR2 are GTSNPN and SVGIG (reference sequence). Trimming stripped 1 base from V and 6 bases from J, with 7 bases between. This entry comes from a study of T-cell memory formation after mild COVID-19. Whole-study findings and limits: Memory from before infection featured some responding clones, which suggests cross-reactive memory joined. SARS-CoV-2 specificity was not confirmed for second-wave clones peaking on day 37.

TCRdb re-called the 5' RACE reads with MiXCR, one entry per CDR3 protein. The sample lists under 400,000 distinct CDR3 sequences, roughly 21% occurring once. The rearrangement links TRBV30 to TRBJ2-1, with D perhaps matching TRBD2 (6 bases). Sequences were obtained from PBMCs or a T cell subset sorted from them (not recorded which). This clonotype was obtained from an adult woman who had mild COVID-19 (a few samples of this study predate the infection). Cell type and time point are not known. The CDR3 protein is CAWSETSNEQFF. CDR3 bases: TGTGCCTGGAGTGAGACTAGCAATGAGCAGTTCTTC.